A single sample is the source of the 2 T cell receptor beta chains below, sequenced in a study of Ad26.COV2.S vaccination and SARS-CoV-2 variants. Treatment in this sample: roughly 20 received Ad26.COV2.S at low or high dose, single or two shots; 5 received placebo; per-sample allocation not given. Sampling was performed 63 days after the first vaccine or placebo injection. Profiling relied on immunoSEQ multiplex PCR, and the TCRdb table lists in-frame clones only, not all of them. The sample shows about 460,000 clones, 89% of them seen only once. Material: peripheral blood, obtained in a trial of Ad26.COV2.S vaccine versus placebo. These receptors all stem from a person between 18 and 65 years old who received the Ad26.COV2.S COVID-19 vaccine or a placebo.

In this sample, this clone turned up once. V is TRBV30 and J is TRBJ2-1; 8 bases align to TRBD2. V lost 4 bases, J lost 8 bases, and 13 bases stayed unmatched. The CDR3 has 15 amino acids. Germline CDR1 GTSNPN, CDR2 SVGIG (reference sequence). The CDR3 reads CAWTSVEREYDEQFF. CDR3 bases: TGTGCCTGGACTTCCGTCGAGCGGGAGTACGATGAGCAGTTCTTC.

V is TRBV27 and J is TRBJ1-1, with no clear D. The CDR3 consists of 13 residues. The V and J ends lost 10 bases and 0 bases respectively, with 12 bases between them. Germline V gives CDR1 MNHEY, CDR2 SMNVEV (reference sequence). The chain's CDR3 is CATRWAVNTEAFF. The CDR3 DNA follows: TGTGCCACCCGTTGGGCAGTGAACACTGAAGCTTTCTTT.